This is a list of T cell receptor beta chains from one sample in a study of shared clonotypes between healthy human individuals. Assay used: immunoSEQ multiplex PCR; TCRdb lists only in-frame clones, some missing. Here the sample spans millions of clones, under 95% being singletons. The sequenced material came from naive CD8+ T cells from PBMCs. All receptors derive from a man aged 18 to 29 in good health. Some clones in this sample may be carry-over from other donors' samples. CDR3s leave out the opening cysteine and the closing phenylalanine or tryptophan.

J gene	V gene	CDR3 protein
TRBJ2-3	TRBV27	ASSLVGFGTGHTDTQY
TRBJ2-7	TRBV9	ASSPAGTGTSGSYEQY
TRBJ2-3	TRBV27	ASSLRGMAVPSTDTQY
TRBJ2-2	TRBV7-2	ASSLTRSLNTGELF
TRBJ2-5	TRBV28	ASSLTGPGETQY
TRBJ2-3	TRBV7-6	ASSSSGQGLDTQY
TRBJ2-1	TRBV6-4	ASSDSRGNNEQF
TRBJ1-5	TRBV27	ASSLAGYVGQPQH
TRBJ2-7	TRBV9	ASSARGSYEQY
TRBJ1-1	TRBV5-8	ASSLRRYNTEAF
TRBJ2-7	TRBV7-9	ASSSRPTGRAYEQY
TRBJ2-5	TRBV27	ASSFDRKTQY
TRBJ2-5	TRBV28	ASRSWEAGRQETQY
TRBJ1-5	TRBV19	ASRGRAAPNQPQH
TRBJ1-2	TRBV2	ARSLAGKVGYGYT
TRBJ2-7	TRBV4-1	ASSLGLQEHSEQY
TRBJ2-7	TRBV27	ASSLIGTGEGEQY
TRBJ2-1	TRBV29-1	SVEEGTMGLWDEQF
TRBJ2-1	TRBV7-9	ASSPVAGPNEQF
TRBJ1-2	TRBV27	ASSRDRSPYGYT
TRBJ2-7	TRBV7-2	ASSLEAGGAYEQY
TRBJ2-3	TRBV6-5	ASSYADRVEDTQY
TRBJ1-3	TRBV27	ASSRLRGPGNTIY
TRBJ2-3	TRBV9	ASSVGRGYTDTQY
TRBJ1-5	TRBV7-9	ASSLGDYQPQH
TRBJ1-2	TRBV27	ASKPGGAGLNYGYT
TRBJ2-3	TRBV7-3	ASRGEADTQY
TRBJ2-1	TRBV7-9	ASSLGEAPYNEQF
TRBJ2-1	TRBV6-6	ASSYLSSVGEQF
TRBJ2-1	TRBV9	ASSVGGREPAF
TRBJ1-2	TRBV7-6	ASSPDSNYGYT